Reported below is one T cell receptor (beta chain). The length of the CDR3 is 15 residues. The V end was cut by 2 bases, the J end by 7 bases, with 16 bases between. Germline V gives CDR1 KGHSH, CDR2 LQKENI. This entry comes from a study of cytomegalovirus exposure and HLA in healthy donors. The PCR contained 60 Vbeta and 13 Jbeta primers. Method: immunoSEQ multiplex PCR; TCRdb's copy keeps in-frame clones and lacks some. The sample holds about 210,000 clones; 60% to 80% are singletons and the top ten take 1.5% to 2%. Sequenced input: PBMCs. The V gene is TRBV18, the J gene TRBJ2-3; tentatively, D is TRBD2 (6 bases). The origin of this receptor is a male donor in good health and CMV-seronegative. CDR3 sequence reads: CASSPGRTNPNTQYF. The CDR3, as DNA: TGTGCCAGCTCACCAGGACGGACTAATCCGAATACGCAGTATTTT.